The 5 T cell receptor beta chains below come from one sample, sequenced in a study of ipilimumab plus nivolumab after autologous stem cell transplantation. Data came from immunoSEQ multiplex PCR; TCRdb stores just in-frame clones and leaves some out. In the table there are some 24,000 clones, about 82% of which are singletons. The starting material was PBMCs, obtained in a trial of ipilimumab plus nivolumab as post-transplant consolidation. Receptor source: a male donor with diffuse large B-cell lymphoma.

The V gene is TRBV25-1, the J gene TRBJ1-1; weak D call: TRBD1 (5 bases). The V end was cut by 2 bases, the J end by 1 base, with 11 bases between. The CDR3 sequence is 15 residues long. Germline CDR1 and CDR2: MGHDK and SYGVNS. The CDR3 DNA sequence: TGTGCCAGCAGTGAACAGGGCTCGCGGAACACTGAAGCTTTCTTT. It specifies CASSEQGSRNTEAFF.

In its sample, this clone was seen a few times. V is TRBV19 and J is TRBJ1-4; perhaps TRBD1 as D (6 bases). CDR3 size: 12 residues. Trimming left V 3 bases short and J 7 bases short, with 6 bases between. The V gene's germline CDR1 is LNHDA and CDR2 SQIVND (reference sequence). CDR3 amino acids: CASSMDSEKLFF. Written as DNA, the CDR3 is TGTGCCAGTAGTATGGACAGTGAAAAACTGTTTTTT.

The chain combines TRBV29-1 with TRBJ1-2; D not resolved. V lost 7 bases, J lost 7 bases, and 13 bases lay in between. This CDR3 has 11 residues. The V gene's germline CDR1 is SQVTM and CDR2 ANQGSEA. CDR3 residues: CSATGQGGYTF. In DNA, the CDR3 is TGCAGCGCGACTGGGCAAGGTGGCTACACCTTC.

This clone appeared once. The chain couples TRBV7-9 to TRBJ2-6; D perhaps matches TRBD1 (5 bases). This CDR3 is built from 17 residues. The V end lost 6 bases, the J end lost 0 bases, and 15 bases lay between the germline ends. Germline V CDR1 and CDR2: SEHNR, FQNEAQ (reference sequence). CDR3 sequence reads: CASRDLGRRSGANVLTF. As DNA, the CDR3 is TGTGCCAGCAGGGATTTGGGGCGGCGCTCTGGGGCCAACGTCCTGACTTTC. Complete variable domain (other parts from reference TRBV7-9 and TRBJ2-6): DTGVSQNPRHKITKRGQNVTFRCDPISEHNRLYWYRQTLGQGPEFLTYFQNEAQLEKSRLLSDRFSAERPKGSFSTLEIQRTEQGDSAMYLCASRDLGRRSGANVLTFGAGSRLTVL.

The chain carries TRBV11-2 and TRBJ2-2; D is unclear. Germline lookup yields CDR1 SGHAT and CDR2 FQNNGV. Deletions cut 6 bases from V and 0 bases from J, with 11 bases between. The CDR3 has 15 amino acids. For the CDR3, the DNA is TGTGCCAGCAGTTCGGCACTATCGAACACCGGGGAGCTGTTTTTT. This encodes CASSSALSNTGELFF.